This T cell receptor beta chain originates from a study of blood T cells in healthy people across ages. The individuals who served as donors were healthy Caucasians living in Russia, aged about 6 to 100. There are 11 residues in the CDR3. V lost 3 bases and J 7 bases, leaving 1 base between the germline ends. In its sample, this clonotype was seen a few times. PCR was performed a second time for about 7 to 12 cycles using a sample-barcoded 5' primer and a J-beta primer mix. TCRdb reanalysed the 5' RACE reads using MiXCR and keeps one entry per CDR3 protein. The data contain approximately 800,000 distinct CDR3 sequences, more than 20% of them seen just once; the ten biggest clones take up more than 3%. This same sample was also taken into another study, of T cells of mothers and their children.

The clonotype was recovered from a boy aged 5 to 17 in good health. The chain couples TRBV12-3 or TRBV12-4 to TRBJ1-6; D gene unclear. The sequencing sample was made of blood. The CDR3, as DNA: TGTGCCAGCAGTTTCAATTCACCCCTCCACTTT. This encodes CASSFNSPLHF.